This TCR beta chain was identified during a study of blood T cell repertoires in COVID-19. For the study at large: From the United States, Italy and Spain came samples of acute and convalescent COVID-19. T cells, B-cell-depleted T cells, or PBMCs supplied cDNA or gDNA.

Germline V gives CDR1 MNHEY, CDR2 SMNVEV (reference sequence). V was clipped by 3 bases and J by 0 bases, with 8 bases between them. This CDR3 contains 14 residues. It was during active infection that Seattle patients were enrolled and then longitudinally followed. In the study's own analysis: Researchers report that nucleated cell counts were estimated from reference gene primer amplification. The method was immunoSEQ multiplex PCR; TCRdb's version includes in-frame clones alone and lacks a portion of them. The V and J calls and clone size come from that table; D and trimming were worked out from the DNA. The data contain under 300,000 clones, about nine tenths of them singletons.

The source of this sequence is a woman younger than 45 with COVID-19, enrolled during active disease. The sample consisted of peripheral blood. The gene calls are TRBV27 and TRBJ1-1, with D possibly matching TRBD1 (5 bases). The CDR3 DNA reads TGTGCCAGCAGTTTGGGGGGGGTGAACACTGAAGCTTTCTTT. Amino acids: CASSLGGVNTEAFF.